Shown below are 10 T cell receptor beta chains from a single sample sequenced in a study of blood T cells in healthy people across ages (dated by TCRdb to the mid-2010s). Libraries came from 5' RACE. For sequencing, an Illumina HiSeq 2500 was employed. A second PCR of about 6 to 12 cycles was performed with a sample-barcoded 5' primer and a J-beta primer mix. TCRdb took the public reads, trimmed them with fastp at Q25, ran MiXCR for clone calling and kept in-frame beta chains. Rows merge per CDR3 protein into single entries with the most common DNA and genes. The sample table records about 930,000 distinct CDR3 sequences; under 35% of these occur just once. About 10% of the sample is held by the ten biggest clonotypes. The same data also went into a second study, on T cells of mothers and their children.

The sequenced sample consisted of blood. The receptor source for this set is a woman between 40 and 55 years old in good health.

For this clonotype: A much larger clone lies a single base off, so this may be a read error. V gene TRBV7-2 combines with J gene TRBJ1-2; D gene ambiguous. Looked up from germline, CDR1 is SGHTA and CDR2 is FQGNSA. V was trimmed by 0 bases and J by 6 bases, leaving 17 bases between them. The CDR3 has 16 amino acids. CDR3 in amino acids: CASSLAPAGIRNGYTF. CDR3 sequence (DNA): TGTGCCAGCAGCTTAGCGCCGGCAGGTATAAGGAATGGCTACACCTTC.

Comments on this clonotype: A much larger clone lies one base from this, so it may be a read error. V usage is TRBV20-1 and J usage is TRBJ2-5; 11 bases are a match to TRBD1. CDR1 and CDR2 (germline): DFQATT, SNEGSKA (reference sequence). J lost 11 bases, V lost 1 base, and 21 bases had no gene match. There are 18 residues in the CDR3. CDR3 loop: CSARGTGGAATTYNEQYF. The DNA for the CDR3 is TGCAGTGCTAGAGGGACAGGGGGCGCGGCGACGACCTACAATGAGCAGTACTTC.

This clonotype occurred many times. The V and J genes are TRBV5-1 and TRBJ2-6; TRBD1 agrees at 9 bases. Trimming took 2 bases from V and 1 from J; bases not matched to a gene: 4. Germline values: CDR1 SGHRS, CDR2 YFSETQ. There are 17 residues in the CDR3. CDR3 nucleotide sequence: TGCGCCAGCAGCTTCGCACAGGGGGCATCTGGGGCCAACGTCCTGACTTTC. Translated: CASSFAQGASGANVLTF.

This rearrangement joins TRBV12-3 or TRBV12-4 to TRBJ1-1; TRBD1 matches at 8 bases. The CDR3 runs 13 residues. The ends lost 11 bases at V and 1 base at J; junction bases unmatched: 6. The DNA for the CDR3 is TGTGCCGCTGGGACAGGACGGAACACTGAAGCTTTCTTT. This encodes CAAGTGRNTEAFF.

This clonotype showed up many times. V gene TRBV6-6 combines with J gene TRBJ2-7; perhaps TRBD1 as D (5 bases). This CDR3 contains 15 residues. Germline loops: CDR1 MNHNY, CDR2 SVGAGI (reference sequence). The V gene lost 5 bases and the J gene lost 2 bases, with 16 bases spanning the gap. In DNA form, the CDR3 reads TGTGCCAGCAGTACGCGGACATACGCCGCCTACGAGCAGTACTTC. Translation gives CASSTRTYAAYEQYF.

CDR3: CASSECSTGANVLTF. CDR3 nucleotides: TGTGCCAGCAGTGAATGCTCTACTGGGGCCAACGTCCTGACTTTC. The chain couples TRBV6-1 to TRBJ2-6; D call uncertain. CDR3 length: 15 residues. Germline lookup yields CDR1 MNHNS and CDR2 SASEGT. V was shortened by 2 bases and J by 2 bases, with 7 bases between the two germline ends.

A few counts support this clonotype. An end of the junction differs from the germline gene, which may be a read error. This rearrangement joins TRBV28 to TRBJ2-5; a possible D gene is TRBD2 (6 bases). Germline-derived CDR1 and CDR2 are MDHEN and SYDVKM. The CDR3 has 14 amino acids. The CDR3 nucleotides are TGTGCCGGCAGTTTGGGGGGAAGGCAAGAGACCCAGTACTTC. Translation gives CAGSLGGRQETQYF.

The chain uses TRBV12-3 or TRBV12-4 and TRBJ2-3; TRBD2 might be the D (6 bases). The CDR3 covers 15 residues. Trimming removed 5 bases from V and 4 bases from J, with 16 bases in between. The DNA for the CDR3 is TGTGCCAGCAGTCCGACTAGAGTCGGCGCAGATACGCAGTATTTT. Its translation is CASSPTRVGADTQYF.

This clonotype was observed many times. The chain is built from TRBV7-2 and TRBJ2-7; TRBD2 matches 8 bases. Per germline, CDR1 SGHTA and CDR2 FQGNSA. V was clipped by 8 bases and J by 2 bases; unmatched bases: 8. This CDR3 has 14 residues. The CDR3 sequence is CASGGVAGPYEQYF. The CDR3 DNA is TGTGCCAGCGGGGGGGTAGCGGGGCCCTACGAGCAGTACTTC.

Comments on this clonotype: A read error may be the cause here, since a much bigger clone is one base away. The CDR3 sequence is CASSPFLNSGANVRTF. Written as DNA, the CDR3 is TGTGCCAGCAGCCCCTTTTTGAACTCTGGGGCCAACGTCCGGACTTTC. The rearrangement links TRBV7-3 to TRBJ2-6, with D possibly matching TRBD1 (5 bases). The CDR3 sequence is 16 residues long. Germline lookup yields CDR1 SGHTA and CDR2 FQGTGA.